The 2 T cell receptor beta chains presented below share a single source sample, sequenced in a study of CD8+ T cells in alopecia areata listed by TCRdb under 2018. The time point label on this specimen signifies: less than five weeks on oral tofacitinib. The treatment or condition label of this sample denotes: oral pan-JAK inhibitor, 5-10 mg twice daily. The library was obtained by the immunoSEQ multiplex PCR assay. RNA was extracted from all samples and reverse transcribed into cDNA, which served as template for TCR sequencing. In TCRdb, the immuneACCESS table is reduced to in-frame sequences with V and J assigned. These tables do not hold every clone; where another copy was compared, an unresolved V gene accounts for under half, and the others remain unexplained. Here the sample has 150,000 to 250,000 clones; 45% to 65% occur a single time. The ten largest make up less than 3.5% of the sample.

The sequences come from CD4+ T cells sorted from blood, collected at week 4, from a patient treated with tofacitinib. The receptors here all came from a human donor with alopecia areata.

The chain recombines TRBV7-2 with TRBJ2-2; weak D call: TRBD1 (5 bases). Germline V lookup: CDR1 SGHTA, CDR2 FQGNSA. V lost 2 bases and J lost 1, with 11 bases in between. The CDR3 extends over 16 amino acids. CDR3 coding DNA: TGTGCCAGCAGCTTACAGGGCGGTTTGAACACCGGGGAGCTGTTTTTT. It translates to CASSLQGGLNTGELFF. The full variable domain, rest sourced from reference TRBV7-2 and TRBJ2-2, is GAGVSQSPSNKVTEKGKDVELRCDPISGHTALYWYRQSLGQGLEFLIYFQGNSAPDKSGLPSDRFSAERTGGSVSTLTIQRTQQEDSAVYLCASSLQGGLNTGELFFGEGSRLTVL.

V is TRBV2 and J is TRBJ2-7, with a possible D match to TRBD1 (5 bases). CDR3 length equals 12 residues. With 8 bases removed from V and 1 base from J, the gap between germline ends came to 9 bases. The germline V gene encodes CDR1 SNHLY and CDR2 FYNNEI. The CDR3 loop reads CASGAISYEQYF. The CDR3, as DNA: TGTGCCAGCGGGGCCATATCCTACGAGCAGTACTTC.